This TCR beta chain was obtained from a study of blood T cell repertoires in COVID-19. The overall study: T cells, B-cell-depleted T cells, or PBMCs provided the cDNA or gDNA that served as material.

Only in-frame clones appear in the TCRdb table, and some are missing; sequencing was by immunoSEQ multiplex PCR. Among 70,000 or so clones listed, 79% were seen once. The source material was peripheral blood. The receptor was isolated from a man aged 60 to 75 with acute or convalescent COVID-19.

CDR3 in amino acids: CASSFNRNQPQHF. The CDR3 nucleotides are TGTGCCAGCAGCTTTAACAGAAATCAGCCCCAGCATTTT. The chain couples TRBV7-2 to TRBJ1-5; D gene uncertain. The ends were cut back, 3 bases at V and 4 bases at J, with 7 bases in the middle. This CDR3 is built from 13 residues. Germline V gene sequence: CDR1 SGHTA, CDR2 FQGNSA. Full variable domain (rest looked up from reference TRBV7-2 and TRBJ1-5): GAGVSQSPSNKVTEKGKDVELRCDPISGHTALYWYRQSLGQGLEFLIYFQGNSAPDKSGLPSDRFSAERTGGSVSTLTIQRTQQEDSAVYLCASSFNRNQPQHFGDGTRLSIL.